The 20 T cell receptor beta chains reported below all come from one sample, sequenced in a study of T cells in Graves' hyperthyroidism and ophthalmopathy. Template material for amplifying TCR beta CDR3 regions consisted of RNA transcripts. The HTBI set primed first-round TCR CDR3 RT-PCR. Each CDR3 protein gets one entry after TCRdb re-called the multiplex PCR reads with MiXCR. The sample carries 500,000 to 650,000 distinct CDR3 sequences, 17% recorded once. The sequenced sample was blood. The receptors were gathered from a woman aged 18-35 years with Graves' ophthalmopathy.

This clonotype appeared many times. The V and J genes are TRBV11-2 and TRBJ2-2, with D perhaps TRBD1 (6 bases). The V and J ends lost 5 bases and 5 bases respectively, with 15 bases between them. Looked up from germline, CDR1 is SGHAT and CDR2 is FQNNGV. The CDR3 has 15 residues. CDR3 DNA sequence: TGTGCCAGCAGCCTTTCCGGGACACCTACCGGGGAGCTGTTTTTT. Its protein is CASSLSGTPTGELFF.

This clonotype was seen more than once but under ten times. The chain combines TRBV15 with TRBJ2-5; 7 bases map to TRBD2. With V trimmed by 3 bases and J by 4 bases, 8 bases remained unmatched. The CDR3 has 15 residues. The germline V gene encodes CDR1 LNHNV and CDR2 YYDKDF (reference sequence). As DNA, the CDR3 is TGTGCCACCAGCAGGGAACTAGCGAACCGAGAGACCCAGTACTTC. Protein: CATSRELANRETQYF.

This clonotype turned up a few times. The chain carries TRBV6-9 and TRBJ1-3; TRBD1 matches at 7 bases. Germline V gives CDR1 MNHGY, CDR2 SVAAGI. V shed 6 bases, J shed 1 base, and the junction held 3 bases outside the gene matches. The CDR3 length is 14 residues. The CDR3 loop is CASSWDRSGNTIYF. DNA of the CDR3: TGTGCCAGCAGCTGGGACAGATCTGGAAACACCATATATTTT.

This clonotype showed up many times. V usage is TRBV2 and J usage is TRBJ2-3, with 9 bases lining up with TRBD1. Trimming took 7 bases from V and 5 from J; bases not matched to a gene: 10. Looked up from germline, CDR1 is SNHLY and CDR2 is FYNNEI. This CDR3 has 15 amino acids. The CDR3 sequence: CASNPNRGQRDTQYF. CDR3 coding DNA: TGTGCCAGCAACCCAAACAGGGGGCAGAGAGATACGCAGTATTTT.

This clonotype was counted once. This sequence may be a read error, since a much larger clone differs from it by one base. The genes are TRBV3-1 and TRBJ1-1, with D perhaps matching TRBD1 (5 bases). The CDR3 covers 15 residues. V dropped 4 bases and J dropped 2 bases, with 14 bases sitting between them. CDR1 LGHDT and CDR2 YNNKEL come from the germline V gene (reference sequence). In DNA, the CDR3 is TGTGCCAGCAGCCCGGGACCGAAGTCAAACACTGAAGCTTTCTTT. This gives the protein CASSPGPKSNTEAFF.

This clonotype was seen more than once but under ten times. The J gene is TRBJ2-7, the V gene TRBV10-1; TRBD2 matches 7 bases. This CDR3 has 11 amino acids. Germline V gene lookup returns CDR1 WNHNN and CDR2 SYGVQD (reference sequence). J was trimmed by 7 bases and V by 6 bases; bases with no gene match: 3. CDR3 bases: TGCGCCAGCAGCAGCGGGGTAGAGCAGTACTTC. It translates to CASSSGVEQYF.

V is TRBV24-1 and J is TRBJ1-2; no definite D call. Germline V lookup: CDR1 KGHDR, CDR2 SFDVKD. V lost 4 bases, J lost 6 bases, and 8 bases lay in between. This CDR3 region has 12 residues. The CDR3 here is CATSDPPNGYTF. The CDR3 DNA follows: TGTGCCACCAGTGACCCCCCGAATGGCTACACCTTC.

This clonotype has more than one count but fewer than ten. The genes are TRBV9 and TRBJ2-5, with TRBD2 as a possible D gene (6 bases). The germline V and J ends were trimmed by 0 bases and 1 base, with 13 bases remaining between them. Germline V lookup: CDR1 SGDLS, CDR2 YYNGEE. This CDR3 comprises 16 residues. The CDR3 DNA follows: TGTGCCAGCAGCGTAGGCGATCAGGGAGGCCAAGAGACCCAGTACTTC. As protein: CASSVGDQGGQETQYF. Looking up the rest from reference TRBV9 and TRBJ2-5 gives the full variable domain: DSGVTQTPKHLITATGQRVTLRCSPRSGDLSVYWYQQSLDQGLQFLIQYYNGEERAKGNILERFSAQQFPDLHSELNLSSLELGDSALYFCASSVGDQGGQETQYFGPGTRLLVL.

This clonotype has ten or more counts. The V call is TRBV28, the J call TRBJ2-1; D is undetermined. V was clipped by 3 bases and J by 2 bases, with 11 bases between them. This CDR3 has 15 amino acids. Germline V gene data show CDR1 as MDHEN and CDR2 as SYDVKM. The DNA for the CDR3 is TGTGCCAGCAGTTTGTCAACTCTCGCCTACAATGAGCAGTTCTTC. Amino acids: CASSLSTLAYNEQFF. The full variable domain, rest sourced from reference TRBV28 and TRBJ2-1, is DVKVTQSSRYLVKRTGEKVFLECVQDMDHENMFWYRQDPGLGLRLIYFSYDVKMKEKGDIPEGYSVSREKKERFSLILESASTNQTSMYLCASSLSTLAYNEQFFGPGTRLTVL.

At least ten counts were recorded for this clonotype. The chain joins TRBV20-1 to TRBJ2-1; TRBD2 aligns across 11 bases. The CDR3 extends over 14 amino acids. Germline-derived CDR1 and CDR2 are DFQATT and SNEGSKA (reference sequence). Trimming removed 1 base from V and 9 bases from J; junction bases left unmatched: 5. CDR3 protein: CSARVGLAGFEQFF. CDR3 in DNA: TGCAGTGCTAGAGTCGGACTAGCGGGTTTTGAGCAGTTCTTC.

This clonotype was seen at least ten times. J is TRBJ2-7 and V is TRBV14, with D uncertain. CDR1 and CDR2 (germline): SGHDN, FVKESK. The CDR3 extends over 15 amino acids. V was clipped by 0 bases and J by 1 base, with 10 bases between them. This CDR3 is CASSQDPLKSYEQYF. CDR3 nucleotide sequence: TGTGCCAGCAGCCAAGATCCTTTGAAGTCCTACGAGCAGTACTTC.

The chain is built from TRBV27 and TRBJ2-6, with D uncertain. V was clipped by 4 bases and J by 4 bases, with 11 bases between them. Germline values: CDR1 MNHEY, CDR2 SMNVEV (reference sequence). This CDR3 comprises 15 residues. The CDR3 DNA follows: TGTGCCAGCAGTTACGCCCCCTCAGGGGCCAACGTCCTGACTTTC. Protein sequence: CASSYAPSGANVLTF.

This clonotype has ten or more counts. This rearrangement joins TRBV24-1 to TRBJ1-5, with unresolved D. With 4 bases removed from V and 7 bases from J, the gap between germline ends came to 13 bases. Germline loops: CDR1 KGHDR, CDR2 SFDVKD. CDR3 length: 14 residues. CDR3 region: CATSEPGHNQPQHF. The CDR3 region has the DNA TGTGCCACCAGTGAACCGGGCCACAACCAGCCCCAGCATTTT.

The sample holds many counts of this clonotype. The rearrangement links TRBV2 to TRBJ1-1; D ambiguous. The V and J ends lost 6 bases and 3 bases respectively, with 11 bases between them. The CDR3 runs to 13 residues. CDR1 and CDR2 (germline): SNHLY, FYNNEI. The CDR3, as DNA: TGTGCCAGCAGGTGGGGTGCGGACACTGAAGCTTTCTTT. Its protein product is CASRWGADTEAFF.

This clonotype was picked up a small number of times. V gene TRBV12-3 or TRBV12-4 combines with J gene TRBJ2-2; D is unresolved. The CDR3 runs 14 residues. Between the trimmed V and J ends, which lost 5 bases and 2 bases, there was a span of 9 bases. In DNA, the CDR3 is TGTGCCAGCAGTCCCGACTTAAACACCGGGGAGCTGTTTTTT. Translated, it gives CASSPDLNTGELFF.

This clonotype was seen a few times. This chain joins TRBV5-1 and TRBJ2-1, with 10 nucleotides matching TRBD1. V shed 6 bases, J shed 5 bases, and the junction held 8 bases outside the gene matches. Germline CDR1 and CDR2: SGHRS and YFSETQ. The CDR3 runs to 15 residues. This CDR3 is CASTWTGGLNNEQFF. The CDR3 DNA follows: TGCGCCAGCACCTGGACAGGGGGGTTAAACAATGAGCAGTTCTTC.

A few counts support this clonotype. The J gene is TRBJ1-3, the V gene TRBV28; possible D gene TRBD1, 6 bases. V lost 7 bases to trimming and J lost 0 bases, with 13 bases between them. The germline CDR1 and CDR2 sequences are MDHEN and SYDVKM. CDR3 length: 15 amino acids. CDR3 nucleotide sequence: TGTGCCAGCAAGATAGGGGGATACTCTGGAAACACCATATATTTT. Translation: CASKIGGYSGNTIYF.

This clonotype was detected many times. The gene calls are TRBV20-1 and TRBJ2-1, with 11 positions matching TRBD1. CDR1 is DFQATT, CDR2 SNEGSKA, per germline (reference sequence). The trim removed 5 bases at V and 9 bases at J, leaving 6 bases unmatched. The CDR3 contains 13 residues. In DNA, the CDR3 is TGCAGTGCTCTCGGACAGGGGGCCGTTGAGCAGTTCTTC. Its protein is CSALGQGAVEQFF.

The CDR3 nucleotides read TGTGCCATCAGTGAGTCTGGGGCGAATAATTCACCCCTCCACTTT. As protein: CAISESGANNSPLHF. The chain combines TRBV10-3 with TRBJ1-6, with D maybe TRBD1 (5 bases). Germline loops: CDR1 ENHRY, CDR2 SYGVKD. The CDR3 spans 15 residues. The V and J ends lost 0 bases and 5 bases respectively, with 8 bases between them.

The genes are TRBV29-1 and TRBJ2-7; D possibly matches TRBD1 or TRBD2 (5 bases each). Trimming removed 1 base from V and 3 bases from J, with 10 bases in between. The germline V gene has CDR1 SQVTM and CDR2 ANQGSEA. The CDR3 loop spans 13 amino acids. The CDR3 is CSVEGGKRYEQYF. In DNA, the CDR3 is TGCAGCGTTGAAGGGGGGAAGCGCTACGAGCAGTACTTC.